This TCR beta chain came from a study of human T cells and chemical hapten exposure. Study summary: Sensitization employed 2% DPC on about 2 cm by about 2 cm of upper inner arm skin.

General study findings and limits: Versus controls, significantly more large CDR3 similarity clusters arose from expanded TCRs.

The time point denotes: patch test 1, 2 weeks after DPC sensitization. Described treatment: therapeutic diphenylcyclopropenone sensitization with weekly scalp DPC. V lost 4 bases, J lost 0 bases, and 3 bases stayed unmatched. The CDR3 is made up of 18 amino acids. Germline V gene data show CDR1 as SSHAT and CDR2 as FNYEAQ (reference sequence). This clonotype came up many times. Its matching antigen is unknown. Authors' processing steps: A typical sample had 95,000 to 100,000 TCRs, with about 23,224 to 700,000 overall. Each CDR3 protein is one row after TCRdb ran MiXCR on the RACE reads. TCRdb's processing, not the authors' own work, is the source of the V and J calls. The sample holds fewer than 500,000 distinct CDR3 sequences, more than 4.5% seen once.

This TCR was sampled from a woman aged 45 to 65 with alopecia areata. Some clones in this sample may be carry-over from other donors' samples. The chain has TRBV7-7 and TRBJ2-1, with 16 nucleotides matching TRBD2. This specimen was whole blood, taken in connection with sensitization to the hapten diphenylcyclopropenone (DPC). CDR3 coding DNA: TGTGCCAGCAGCTCGGGACTAGCGGGAGGGCCCTCCTACAATGAGCAGTTCTTC. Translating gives CASSSGLAGGPSYNEQFF.